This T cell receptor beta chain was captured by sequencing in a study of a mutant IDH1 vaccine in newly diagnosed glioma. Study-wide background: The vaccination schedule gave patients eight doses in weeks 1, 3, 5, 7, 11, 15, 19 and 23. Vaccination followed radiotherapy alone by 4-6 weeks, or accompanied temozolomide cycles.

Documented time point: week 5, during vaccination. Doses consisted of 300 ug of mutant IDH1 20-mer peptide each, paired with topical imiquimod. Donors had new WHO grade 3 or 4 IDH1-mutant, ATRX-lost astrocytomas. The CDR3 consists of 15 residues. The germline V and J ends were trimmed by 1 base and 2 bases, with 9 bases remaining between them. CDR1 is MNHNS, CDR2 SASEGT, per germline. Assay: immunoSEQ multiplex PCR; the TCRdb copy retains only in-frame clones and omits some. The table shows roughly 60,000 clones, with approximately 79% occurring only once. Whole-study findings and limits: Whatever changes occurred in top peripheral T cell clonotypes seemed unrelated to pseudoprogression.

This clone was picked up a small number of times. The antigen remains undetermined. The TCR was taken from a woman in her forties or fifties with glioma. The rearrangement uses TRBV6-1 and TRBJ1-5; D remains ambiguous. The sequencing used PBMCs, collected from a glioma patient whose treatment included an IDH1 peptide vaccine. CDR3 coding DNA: TGTGCCAGCAGTGAAGTAGGTGGGGGCAATCAGCCCCAGCATTTT. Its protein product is CASSEVGGGNQPQHF.